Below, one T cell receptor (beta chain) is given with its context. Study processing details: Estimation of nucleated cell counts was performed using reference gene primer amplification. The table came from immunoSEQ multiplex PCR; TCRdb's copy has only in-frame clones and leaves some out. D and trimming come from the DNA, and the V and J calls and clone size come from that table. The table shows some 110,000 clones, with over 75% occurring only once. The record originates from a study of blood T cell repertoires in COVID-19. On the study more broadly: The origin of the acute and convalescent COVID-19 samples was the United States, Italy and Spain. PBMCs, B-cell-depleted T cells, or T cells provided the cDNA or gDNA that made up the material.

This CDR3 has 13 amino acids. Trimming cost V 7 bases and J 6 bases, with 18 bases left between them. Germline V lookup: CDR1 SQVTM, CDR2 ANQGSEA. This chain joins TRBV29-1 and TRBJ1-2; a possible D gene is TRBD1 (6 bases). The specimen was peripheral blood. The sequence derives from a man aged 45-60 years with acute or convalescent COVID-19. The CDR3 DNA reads TGCAGCGCCGAGGGGGAATGGGGAGATGGCTACACCTTC. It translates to CSAEGEWGDGYTF.